The next 17 T cell receptor beta chains were all read from a single sample in a study of monozygotic twins with inflammatory bowel disease. TCRdb processed the 5' RACE reads again and assigns one entry to each CDR3 protein, with no DNA. This table lists around 220,000 distinct CDR3 sequences. Sample: blood. The receptors come from a human donor with ulcerative colitis or Crohn's disease, or a healthy co-twin of an affected twin (not recorded which).

This rearrangement joins TRBV11-2 to TRBJ2-1; lacking DNA, the TRBD1 call made by TCRdb goes unchecked. The germline gives CDR1 SGHAT, CDR2 FQNNGV. This CDR3 has 18 residues. CDR3 in amino acids: CASSSGQGVLLSYNEQFF.

This chain links TRBV18 with TRBJ1-1; TCRdb designates TRBD1, a call that cannot be tested without DNA. Germline V gene lookup returns CDR1 KGHSH and CDR2 LQKENI. The CDR3 consists of 15 residues. The CDR3 sequence is CASSAIQGKGTEAFF.

The V and J genes are TRBV4-3 and TRBJ2-2. The CDR3 extends over 15 amino acids. Germline assignment: CDR1 LGHNA and CDR2 YSLEER. The chain's CDR3 is CASSQELRGSGELFF.

The CDR3 loop reads CASSQARGGAGNIQYF. The chain couples TRBV4-3 to TRBJ2-4; the D call from TCRdb, TRBD1, cannot be confirmed without DNA. Germline loops: CDR1 LGHNA, CDR2 YSLEER. The CDR3 covers 16 residues.

The chain links TRBV5-1 to TRBJ1-5; TCRdb selects TRBD1, and the lack of DNA leaves this call unchecked. Germline CDR1 reads SGHRS; CDR2 reads YFSETQ. The CDR3 sequence is 14 residues long. CDR3 sequence reads: CASSPTGGLPPQHF.

The chain couples TRBV6-5 to TRBJ2-5; without DNA, the TCRdb call of TRBD2 cannot be checked. Germline assignment: CDR1 MNHEY and CDR2 SVGAGI. This CDR3 is built from 16 residues. The CDR3 region is CASSYPNSGRAETQYF.

The chain uses TRBV7-9 and TRBJ1-6; TCRdb returns TRBD1, unconfirmable since there is no DNA. There are 14 residues in the CDR3. Looked up from germline, CDR1 is SEHNR and CDR2 is FQNEAQ (reference sequence). CDR3 sequence reads: CASSLGTVVSPLHF.

The V call is TRBV7-3, the J call TRBJ1-6; TCRdb designates TRBD1, a call that cannot be tested without DNA. The CDR3 contains 14 residues. Germline CDR1 is SGHTA and CDR2 is FQGTGA. CDR3: CASSSGQNNSPLHF.

J is TRBJ2-7 and V is TRBV6-5; TCRdb names TRBD1, which stays unverified in the absence of DNA. In germline, CDR1 is MNHEY, CDR2 SVGAGI. The CDR3 totals 15 residues. The CDR3: CASSYSPGMTYEQYF.

This sequence joins TRBV4-2 and TRBJ2-7; TCRdb calls TRBD1, which cannot be checked without DNA. The CDR3 is made up of 15 amino acids. The germline V gene encodes CDR1 LGHNA and CDR2 YNFKEQ. CDR3 loop: CASSQDWRQGDEQYF.

J is TRBJ1-5 and V is TRBV5-6; the TRBD1 assignment by TCRdb is unverifiable without DNA. This CDR3 is built from 15 residues. Per the germline V gene, CDR1 is SGHDT and CDR2 is YYEEEE. The CDR3 region is CASSLGTGVNQPQHF.

The gene calls are TRBV11-2 and TRBJ2-3; absent DNA, TCRdb's TRBD1 call cannot be checked. Per the germline V gene, CDR1 is SGHAT and CDR2 is FQNNGV. The CDR3 totals 17 residues. CDR3 amino acids: CASSFRGRGGGTDTQYF.

V usage is TRBV12-3 or TRBV12-4 and J usage is TRBJ2-3; TCRdb outputs TRBD1, but without DNA this stays unchecked. The CDR3 extends over 15 amino acids. CDR3 region: CASSSDRVTPDTQYF.

V gene TRBV12-3 or TRBV12-4 combines with J gene TRBJ2-3. CDR3 size: 14 residues. This chain's CDR3 is CASSLGWSTDTQYF.

V and J are TRBV7-2 and TRBJ1-1. The germline V gene has CDR1 SGHTA and CDR2 FQGNSA. CDR3 length: 16 residues. CDR3 sequence: CASSLALRLLNTEAFF.

The V and J genes are TRBV18 and TRBJ2-4; the D call of TRBD1 rests on TCRdb alone, since no DNA is present to check it. CDR3 length: 15 amino acids. Germline lookup yields CDR1 KGHSH and CDR2 LQKENI. CDR3 in amino acids: CASSPQQGTANIQYF.

The rearrangement joins TRBV5-5 to TRBJ2-2; TCRdb selects TRBD1, and the lack of DNA leaves this call unchecked. This CDR3 has 16 amino acids. Germline CDR1 SGHKS, CDR2 YYEKEE (reference sequence). CDR3 residues: CASSSGQRPNTGELFF.